These 24 T cell receptor beta chains came from one sample sequenced in a study of cytomegalovirus exposure and HLA in healthy donors. Vbeta (60) and Jbeta (13) primers were used in the PCR. Using immunoSEQ multiplex PCR, the repertoire was profiled, and TCRdb retains in-frame clones only, with some absent. This sample's table reports nearly 200,000 clones. The source material was PBMCs. These TCRs come from a boy younger than 18 in good health and CMV-seronegative.

V gene TRBV5-4 combines with J gene TRBJ2-5; 8 bases line up with TRBD2. Germline CDR1 reads SGHNT; CDR2 reads YYREEE (reference sequence). The V gene end was trimmed by 0 bases and the J gene end by 1 base; junction bases not matched to a gene: 2. The CDR3 spans 15 residues. The CDR3 coding sequence is TGTGCCAGCAGCTTGGTAGGACTAGCCCAAGAGACCCAGTACTTC. Its protein is CASSLVGLAQETQYF.

The chain employs TRBV4-3 and TRBJ1-2; D gene ambiguous. The germline V gene encodes CDR1 LGHNA and CDR2 YSLEER. V gave up 1 base and J gave up 7 bases, with 13 bases separating them. The CDR3 has 14 residues. DNA of the CDR3: TGCGCCAGCAGCCAAGGTCGTACCACGGGTGGCTACACCTTC. It is translated as CASSQGRTTGGYTF.

The chain recombines TRBV7-3 with TRBJ1-2; maybe TRBD1 (5 bases). Germline V gene lookup returns CDR1 SGHTA and CDR2 FQGTGA. V shed 0 bases and J shed 4 bases, with 12 bases lying between them. The CDR3 runs 15 residues. The CDR3 protein is CASSLTGGVGYGYTF. CDR3 nucleotides: TGTGCCAGCAGCTTAACCGGGGGTGTGGGCTATGGCTACACCTTC.

V and J are TRBV7-3 and TRBJ2-1; TRBD1 matches at 7 bases. The CDR3 consists of 16 residues. Losses at the gene ends were 5 bases for V and 0 bases for J; bases not matched to a gene: 7. CDR1 and CDR2 (germline): SGHTA, FQGTGA. CDR3 residues: CASSPRQGSSYNEQFF. DNA for the CDR3: TGTGCCAGCAGCCCAAGACAGGGTAGCTCCTACAATGAGCAGTTCTTC. The complete variable domain, with remaining parts taken from reference TRBV7-3 and TRBJ2-1, reads GAGVSQTPSNKVTEKGKYVELRCDPISGHTALYWYRQSLGQGPEFLIYFQGTGAADDSGLPNDRFFAVRPEGSVSTLKIQRTERGDSAVYLCASSPRQGSSYNEQFFGPGTRLTVL.

The chain uses TRBV5-4 and TRBJ2-1; 11 nucleotides align to TRBD1. This CDR3 is 17 amino acids long. Unmatched junction bases numbered 12, after V lost 4 bases and J lost 6 bases. Germline values: CDR1 SGHNT, CDR2 YYREEE (reference sequence). The CDR3 spells CASSILRTGGAFNEQFF. CDR3 in DNA: TGTGCCAGCAGCATCCTACGGACAGGGGGCGCTTTCAATGAGCAGTTCTTC.

The rearrangement uses TRBV5-1 and TRBJ2-4; the match to TRBD2 covers 13 bases. This CDR3 region has 15 residues. Germline CDR1 reads SGHRS; CDR2 reads YFSETQ. V was clipped by 0 bases and J by 10 bases; unmatched bases: 4. The CDR3 here is CASSLVTSGGGIQYF. CDR3 DNA: TGCGCCAGCAGCTTGGTTACTAGCGGGGGGGGTATTCAGTACTTC. The whole variable domain, filled in from reference TRBV5-1 and TRBJ2-4, reads KAGVTQTPRYLIKTRGQQVTLSCSPISGHRSVSWYQQTPGQGLQFLFEYFSETQRNKGNFPGRFSGRQFSNSRSEMNVSTLELGDSALYLCASSLVTSGGGIQYFGAGTRLSVL.

The chain employs TRBV7-3 and TRBJ1-1; D may be TRBD1 (6 bases). Deletions cut 5 bases from V and 2 bases from J, with 15 bases between. This CDR3 spans 15 amino acids. Germline values: CDR1 SGHTA, CDR2 FQGTGA. The CDR3 here is CASSLSTGPNTEAFF. CDR3 sequence (DNA): TGTGCCAGCAGCCTATCGACAGGACCTAACACTGAAGCTTTCTTT. The variable domain in full, completed from reference TRBV7-3 and TRBJ1-1, reads GAGVSQTPSNKVTEKGKYVELRCDPISGHTALYWYRQSLGQGPEFLIYFQGTGAADDSGLPNDRFFAVRPEGSVSTLKIQRTERGDSAVYLCASSLSTGPNTEAFFGQGTRLTVV.

The chain has TRBV15 and TRBJ1-2; tentative D call: TRBD1 (5 bases). The CDR3 runs to 12 residues. V was cut by 5 bases and J by 5 bases, with 9 bases left in between. Germline V CDR1 and CDR2: LNHNV, YYDKDF (reference sequence). Here the CDR3 reads CATSGARYGYTF. CDR3 in DNA: TGTGCCACCAGCGGGGCCCGGTATGGCTACACCTTC.

The chain is built from TRBV29-1 and TRBJ1-2; no clear D. Germline values: CDR1 SQVTM, CDR2 ANQGSEA. There are 11 residues in the CDR3. The germline V and J ends were trimmed by 3 bases and 8 bases, with 10 bases remaining between them. CDR3 sequence reads: CSVEEGPGYTF. The DNA for the CDR3 is TGCAGCGTTGAGGAGGGTCCAGGCTACACCTTC.

This chain connects TRBV27 to TRBJ1-5, with D tentatively TRBD1 (6 bases). Germline CDR1 reads MNHEY; CDR2 reads SMNVEV (reference sequence). The CDR3 is 13 amino acids. Trimming stripped 5 bases from V and 7 bases from J, with 12 bases between. The CDR3 loop is CASSLTDRQPQHF. DNA of the CDR3: TGTGCCAGCAGTCTCACCGACAGGCAGCCCCAGCATTTT.

This chain connects TRBV6-5 to TRBJ2-2; TRBD1 agrees at 7 bases. CDR1 MNHEY and CDR2 SVGAGI come from the germline V gene. V was pared by 4 bases and J by 8 bases, with 7 bases of the junction left unmatched. The CDR3 loop spans 14 amino acids. CDR3 sequence reads: CASSFLDRSGELFF. The CDR3 nucleotides read TGTGCCAGCAGTTTCCTGGACAGGTCAGGGGAGCTGTTTTTT.

V usage is TRBV5-6 and J usage is TRBJ1-2; 7 nucleotides align to TRBD1. Germline loops: CDR1 SGHDT, CDR2 YYEEEE. The length of the CDR3 is 15 residues. The V segment lost 2 bases and the J segment 2 bases; nucleotides outside the gene matches: 6. CDR3 sequence: CASSFEGAGNYGYTF. In DNA, the CDR3 is TGTGCCAGCAGCTTTGAGGGGGCAGGCAACTATGGCTACACCTTC.

The J gene is TRBJ1-5, the V gene TRBV19; 7 bases map to TRBD1. The V gene's germline CDR1 is LNHDA and CDR2 SQIVND (reference sequence). The CDR3 is 16 residues long. J was trimmed by 0 bases and V by 3 bases; bases with no gene match: 5. CDR3 in DNA: TGTGCCAGTAGTATCCAGGGGGTGGCTAGCAATCAGCCCCAGCATTTT. Its translation: CASSIQGVASNQPQHF.

J is TRBJ2-5 and V is TRBV12-5, with 8 bases lining up with TRBD2. J gave up 14 bases and V 6 bases, and 17 bases lay outside the gene matches. From germline, CDR1 is LGHNT and CDR2 FRNRAP. The CDR3 is 14 amino acids. The CDR3 DNA follows: TGTGCTAGTGGGGCCAGCGGGGGCAAGAGGTCGCTTTACTTC. Its translation: CASGASGGKRSLYF. Combining the CDR3 with reference TRBV12-5 and TRBJ2-5 gives the whole variable domain DARVTQTPRHKVTEMGQEVTMRCQPILGHNTVFWYRQTMMQGLELLAYFRNRAPLDDSGMPKDRFSAEMPDATLATLKIQPSEPRDSAVYFCASGASGGKRSLYFGPGTRLLVL.

The genes are TRBV14 and TRBJ2-7; D might be TRBD2 (6 bases). This CDR3 region has 16 residues. Looked up from germline, CDR1 is SGHDN and CDR2 is FVKESK. The V gene lost 4 bases and the J gene lost 3 bases, with 19 bases spanning the gap. CDR3 region: CASSPLGAGLGYEQYF. DNA of the CDR3: TGTGCCAGCAGCCCCCTAGGCGCGGGGTTAGGCTACGAGCAGTACTTC.

The V and J genes are TRBV5-1 and TRBJ2-3; 13 positions match TRBD2. With 4 bases clipped from V and 4 bases from J, the junction kept 3 bases outside the gene matches. This CDR3 spans 15 amino acids. Per the germline V gene, CDR1 is SGHRS and CDR2 is YFSETQ. Here the CDR3 DNA reads TGCGCCAGCAGCCCTACTAGCGGGGGGGCAGATACGCAGTATTTT. Translating it yields CASSPTSGGADTQYF. Based on the CDR3 plus reference TRBV5-1 and TRBJ2-3, the full variable domain is KAGVTQTPRYLIKTRGQQVTLSCSPISGHRSVSWYQQTPGQGLQFLFEYFSETQRNKGNFPGRFSGRQFSNSRSEMNVSTLELGDSALYLCASSPTSGGADTQYFGPGTRLTVL.

The J gene is TRBJ1-4, the V gene TRBV2; no reliable D call. The CDR3 consists of 14 residues. The germline gives CDR1 SNHLY, CDR2 FYNNEI. Trimming pared 4 bases from V and 14 bases from J, leaving 20 bases between. This CDR3 is CASSVEGWASGLFF. As DNA, the CDR3 is TGTGCCAGCAGTGTTGAGGGATGGGCCTCTGGGCTGTTTTTT.

The chain recombines TRBV28 with TRBJ1-2; TRBD1 agrees at 8 bases. The V gene end was trimmed by 3 bases and the J gene end by 7 bases; junction bases not matched to a gene: 4. Per the germline V gene, CDR1 is MDHEN and CDR2 is SYDVKM. CDR3 size: 13 residues. CDR3 in amino acids: CASSFGRGLGYTF. The DNA of the CDR3 is TGTGCCAGCAGTTTCGGCAGGGGGCTTGGCTACACCTTC.

V gene TRBV11-2 combines with J gene TRBJ2-1; a possible D gene is TRBD2 (5 bases). Germline loops: CDR1 SGHAT, CDR2 FQNNGV. The CDR3 contains 12 residues. Trimming stripped 3 bases from V and 7 bases from J, with 7 bases between. CDR3 nucleotides: TGTGCCAGCAGCTTTCGGGGAAATGAGCAGTTCTTC. It encodes CASSFRGNEQFF.

V is TRBV6-5 and J is TRBJ2-1, with TRBD2 identical over 10 bases. Germline trimming cut 11 bases from V and 6 bases from J; bases unmatched to any gene: 7. Per the germline V gene, CDR1 is MNHEY and CDR2 is SVGAGI. The CDR3 contains 13 residues. This CDR3 reads CAVKGLAVNEQFF. CDR3 nucleotides: TGTGCCGTCAAAGGACTAGCGGTCAATGAGCAGTTCTTC.

The chain employs TRBV6-5 and TRBJ1-6; unclear D gene. The CDR3 has 14 amino acids. V lost 2 bases and J lost 5, with 7 bases in between. The germline gives CDR1 MNHEY, CDR2 SVGAGI. The CDR3: CASSYGQNNSPLHF. CDR3 DNA sequence: TGTGCCAGCAGTTACGGCCAGAATAATTCACCCCTCCACTTT.

The CDR3 DNA follows: TGCGCCAGCACCTACCTGGAGGGGAGTGAGCAGTACTTC. Amino acids: CASTYLEGSEQYF. The rearrangement joins TRBV4-1 to TRBJ2-5; a possible D gene is TRBD2 (6 bases). CDR1 is MGHRA and CDR2 is YSYEKL in the germline V gene. V shed 7 bases and J shed 11 bases, with 20 bases lying between them. The CDR3 is made up of 13 amino acids.

This sequence joins TRBV30 and TRBJ1-4; D uncertain. The ends were cut back, 7 bases at V and 6 bases at J, with 15 bases in the middle. Germline V lookup: CDR1 GTSNPN, CDR2 SVGIG (reference sequence). There are 13 residues in the CDR3. CDR3 in amino acids: CASEARADEKLFF. The CDR3 bases are TGTGCCTCGGAGGCGAGGGCAGATGAAAAACTGTTTTTT.

This chain connects TRBV7-6 to TRBJ2-1; 8 nucleotides align to TRBD1. V trimming: 2 bases; J trimming: 7 bases; junction bases outside the gene matches: 4. Germline values: CDR1 SGHVS, CDR2 FNYEAQ. The length of the CDR3 is 14 residues. Written as DNA, the CDR3 is TGTGCCAGCAGCTTAACGGACAGGGTGAATGAGCAGTTCTTC. Encoded protein: CASSLTDRVNEQFF. Full variable domain (remainder filled in from reference TRBV7-6 and TRBJ2-1): GAGVSQSPRYKVTKRGQDVALRCDPISGHVSLYWYRQALGQGPEFLTYFNYEAQQDKSGLPNDRFSAERPEGSISTLTIQRTEQRDSAMYRCASSLTDRVNEQFFGPGTRLTVL.